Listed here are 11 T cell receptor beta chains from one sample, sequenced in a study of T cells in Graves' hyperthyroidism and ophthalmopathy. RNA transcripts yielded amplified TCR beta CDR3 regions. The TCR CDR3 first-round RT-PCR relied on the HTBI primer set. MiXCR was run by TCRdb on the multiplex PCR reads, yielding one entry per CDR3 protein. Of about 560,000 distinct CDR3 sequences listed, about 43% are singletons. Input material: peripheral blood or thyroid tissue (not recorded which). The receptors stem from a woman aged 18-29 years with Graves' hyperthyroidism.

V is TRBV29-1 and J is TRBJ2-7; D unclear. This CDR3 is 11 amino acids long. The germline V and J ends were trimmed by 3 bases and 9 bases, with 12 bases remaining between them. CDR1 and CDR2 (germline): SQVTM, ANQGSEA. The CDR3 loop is CSVDPADTQYF. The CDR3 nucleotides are TGCAGCGTTGACCCCGCAGATACGCAGTACTTC.

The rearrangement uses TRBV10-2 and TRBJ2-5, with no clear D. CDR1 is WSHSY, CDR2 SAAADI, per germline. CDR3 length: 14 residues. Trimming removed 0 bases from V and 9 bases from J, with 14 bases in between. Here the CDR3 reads CASSESGWYQPQYF. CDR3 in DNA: TGCGCCAGCAGTGAGTCAGGGTGGTATCAGCCCCAGTACTTC.

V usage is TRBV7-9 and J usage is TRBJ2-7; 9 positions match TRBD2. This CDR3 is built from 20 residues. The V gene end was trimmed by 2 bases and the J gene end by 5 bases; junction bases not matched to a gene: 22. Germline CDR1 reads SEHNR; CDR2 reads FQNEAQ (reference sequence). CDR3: CASSLQTPRIAGVRRHEQYF. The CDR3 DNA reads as TGTGCCAGCAGCTTACAGACCCCCAGAATAGCGGGAGTGAGACGTCACGAGCAGTACTTC.

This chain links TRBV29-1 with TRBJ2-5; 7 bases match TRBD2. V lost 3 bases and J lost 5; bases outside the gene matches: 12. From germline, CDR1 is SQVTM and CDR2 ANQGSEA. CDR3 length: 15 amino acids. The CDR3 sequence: CSVERVGGPAETQYF. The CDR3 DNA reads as TGCAGCGTTGAGAGGGTGGGAGGGCCGGCGGAGACCCAGTACTTC.

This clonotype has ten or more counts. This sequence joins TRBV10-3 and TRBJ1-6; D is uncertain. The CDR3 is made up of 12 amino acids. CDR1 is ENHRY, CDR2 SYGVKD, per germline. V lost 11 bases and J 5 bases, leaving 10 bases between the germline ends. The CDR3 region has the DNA TGTGCCTCGAGACCGGATAATTCACCCCTCCACTTT. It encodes CASRPDNSPLHF.

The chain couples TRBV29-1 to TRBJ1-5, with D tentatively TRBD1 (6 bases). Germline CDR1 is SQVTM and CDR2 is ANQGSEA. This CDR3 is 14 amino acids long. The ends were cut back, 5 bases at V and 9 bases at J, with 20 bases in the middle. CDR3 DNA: TGCAGCGTTTTCCCGGGGGACACCGGTTCGCCCCAGCATTTT. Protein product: CSVFPGDTGSPQHF.

The CDR3 reads CASSVGRGQDNTEAFF. In nucleotides, the CDR3 is TGCGCCAGCAGTGTAGGTAGGGGGCAAGACAACACTGAAGCTTTCTTT. This chain links TRBV10-2 with TRBJ1-1; TRBD1 aligns across 7 bases. V trimming: 4 bases; J trimming: 2 bases; junction bases outside the gene matches: 10. Germline V CDR1 and CDR2: WSHSY, SAAADI. The CDR3 spans 16 residues.

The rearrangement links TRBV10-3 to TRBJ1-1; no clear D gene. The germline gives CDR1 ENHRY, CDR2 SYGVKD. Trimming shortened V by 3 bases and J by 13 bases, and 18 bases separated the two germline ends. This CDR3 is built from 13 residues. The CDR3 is CAISDTRKESGFF. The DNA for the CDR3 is TGTGCCATCAGTGACACGAGAAAGGAGTCGGGTTTCTTT.

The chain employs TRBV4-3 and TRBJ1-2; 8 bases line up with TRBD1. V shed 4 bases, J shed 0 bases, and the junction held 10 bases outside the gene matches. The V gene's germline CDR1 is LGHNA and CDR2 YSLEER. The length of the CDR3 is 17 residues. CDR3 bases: TGCGCCAGCAGCCCGAGCGACGGGACAGGTGCTAACTATGGCTACACCTTC. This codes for CASSPSDGTGANYGYTF.

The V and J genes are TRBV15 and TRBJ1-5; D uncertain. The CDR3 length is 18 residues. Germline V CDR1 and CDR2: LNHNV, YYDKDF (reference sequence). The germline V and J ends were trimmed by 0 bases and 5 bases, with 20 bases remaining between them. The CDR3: CATSRESSPKPGHQPQHF. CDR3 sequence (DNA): TGTGCCACCAGCAGAGAGAGCTCCCCGAAACCTGGGCATCAGCCCCAGCATTTT.

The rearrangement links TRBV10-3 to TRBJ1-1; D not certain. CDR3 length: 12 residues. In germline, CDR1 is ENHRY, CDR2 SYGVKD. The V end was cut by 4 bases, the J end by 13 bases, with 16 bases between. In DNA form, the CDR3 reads TGTGCCATCAGTGGGAAAGCGGACGAGAGTTTCTTT. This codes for CAISGKADESFF.